This entry describes one T cell receptor (beta chain). The entry originates in a study of identical twins. Per the germline V gene, CDR1 is SGHRS and CDR2 is YFSETQ. V was trimmed by 0 bases and J by 1 base, leaving 7 bases between them. The CDR3 contains 14 residues. TCRdb independently ran MiXCR on the 5' RACE reads; one entry per CDR3 protein. The repertoire holds hundreds of thousands of distinct CDR3 sequences, with 9% to 15% as singletons. These same records also appear under a second study, on yellow fever vaccine responses in identical twins.

The sequenced sample was PBMCs. The TCR originated in a woman younger than 35 in good health. V usage is TRBV5-1 and J usage is TRBJ2-5; no clear D gene. Written as DNA, the CDR3 is TGCGCCAGCAGCTTGGTCGTCAGCCAAGAGACCCAGTACTTC. It is translated as CASSLVVSQETQYF.